Described below is a single T cell receptor beta chain sequence and its context. The data belong to a study of OX40 agonist ivuxolimab in advanced cancers. About the study: An agonistic human IgG2 monoclonal antibody against OX40 (CD134) was given. Aged about 20 to 80 with a mean of approximately 60 years, they were around 85% male.

Data came from immunoSEQ multiplex PCR; TCRdb stores just in-frame clones and leaves some out. Of around 64,000 clones listed, around 86% were seen once; the top ten hold approximately 0.4%. Trimming shortened V by 3 bases and J by 4 bases, and 10 bases separated the two germline ends. Germline loops: CDR1 SGHKS, CDR2 YYEKEE (reference sequence). This CDR3 contains 13 residues. This TCR was recovered from an adult with an advanced solid tumor such as melanoma, head and neck, liver or kidney cancer. The chain combines TRBV5-5 with TRBJ1-2, with D possibly being TRBD1 (6 bases). The sequences come from CD4+ or CD8+ T cells sorted from blood, collected in a trial of the OX40 agonist ivuxolimab. CDR3 DNA: TGTGCCAGCAGCTCCGGACAGCGCTATGGCTACACCTTC. It encodes CASSSGQRYGYTF.